The clone carrying this TCR beta chain rates as medium-sized. The antigen remains unidentified. The same CDR3 can be traced to other DNA sequences in this sample. These data are taken from a study of graft-versus-host responses after intestinal transplantation. Study-wide findings and caveats: The marrow of recipients harbored GvH clones, and ileum or blood showed some of them first.

V shed 3 bases, J shed 1 base, and the junction held 1 base outside the gene matches. Germline values: CDR1 LNHDA, CDR2 SQIVND (reference sequence). There are 15 residues in the CDR3. The assay was immunoSEQ multiplex PCR, and TCRdb's table has in-frame clones only and misses some. The table shows about 64,000 clones, with approximately 91% occurring only once. This specimen was unstimulated CD8+ T cells sorted from spleen or lymph node cells, taken before transplant. The source of this sequence is a human donor who was the organ donor for an intestinal transplant. This chain links TRBV19 with TRBJ2-3, with 10 bases identical to TRBD2. Written as DNA, the CDR3 is TGTGCCAGTAGTATCCTAGCGGGAGGCACAGATACGCAGTATTTT. The encoded protein is CASSILAGGTDTQYF. Combining the CDR3 with reference TRBV19 and TRBJ2-3 gives the whole variable domain DGGITQSPKYLFRKEGQNVTLSCEQNLNHDAMYWYRQDPGQGLRLIYYSQIVNDFQKGDIAEGYSVSREKKESFPLTVTSAQKNPTAFYLCASSILAGGTDTQYFGPGTRLTVL.